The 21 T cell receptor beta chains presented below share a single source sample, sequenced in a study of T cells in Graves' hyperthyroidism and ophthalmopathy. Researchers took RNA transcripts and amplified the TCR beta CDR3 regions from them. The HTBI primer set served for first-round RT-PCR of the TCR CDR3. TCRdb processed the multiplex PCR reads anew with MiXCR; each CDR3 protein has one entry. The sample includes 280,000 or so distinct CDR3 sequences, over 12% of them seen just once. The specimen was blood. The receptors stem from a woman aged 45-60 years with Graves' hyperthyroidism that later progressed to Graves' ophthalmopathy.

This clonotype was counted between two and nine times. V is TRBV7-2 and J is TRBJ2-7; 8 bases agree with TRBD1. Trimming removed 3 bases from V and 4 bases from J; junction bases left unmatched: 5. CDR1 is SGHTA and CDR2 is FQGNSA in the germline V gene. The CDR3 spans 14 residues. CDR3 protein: CASSFGQGRYEQYF. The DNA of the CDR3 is TGTGCCAGCAGCTTTGGACAGGGACGGTACGAGCAGTACTTC.

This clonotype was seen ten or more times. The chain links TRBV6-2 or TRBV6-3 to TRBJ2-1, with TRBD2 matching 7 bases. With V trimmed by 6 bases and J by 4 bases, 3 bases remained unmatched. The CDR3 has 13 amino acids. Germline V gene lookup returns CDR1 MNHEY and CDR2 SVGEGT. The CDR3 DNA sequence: TGTGCCAGCAGAAGAGCGGGGTACAATGAGCAGTTCTTC. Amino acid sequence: CASRRAGYNEQFF.

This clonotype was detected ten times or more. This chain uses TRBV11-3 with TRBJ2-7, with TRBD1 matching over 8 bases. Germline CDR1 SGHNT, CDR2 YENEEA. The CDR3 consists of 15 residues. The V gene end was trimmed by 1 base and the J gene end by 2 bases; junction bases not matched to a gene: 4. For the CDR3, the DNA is TGTGCCAGCAGCTTAGGGGGACAGGCTCCCTACGAGCAGTACTTC. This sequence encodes CASSLGGQAPYEQYF.

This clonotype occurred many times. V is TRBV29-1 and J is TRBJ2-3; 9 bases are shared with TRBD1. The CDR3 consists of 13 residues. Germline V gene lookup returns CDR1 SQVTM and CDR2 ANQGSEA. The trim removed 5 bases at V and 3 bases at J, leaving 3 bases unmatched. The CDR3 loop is CSVHRGLTDTQYF. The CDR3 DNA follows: TGCAGCGTTCACAGGGGGCTGACAGATACGCAGTATTTT.

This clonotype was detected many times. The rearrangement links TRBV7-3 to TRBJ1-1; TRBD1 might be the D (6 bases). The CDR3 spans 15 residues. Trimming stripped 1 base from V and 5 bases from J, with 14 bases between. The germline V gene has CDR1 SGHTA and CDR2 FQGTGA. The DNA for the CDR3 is TGTGCCAGCAGCTTAAATGGGGGCGCGAGGACTGAAGCTTTCTTT. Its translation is CASSLNGGARTEAFF.

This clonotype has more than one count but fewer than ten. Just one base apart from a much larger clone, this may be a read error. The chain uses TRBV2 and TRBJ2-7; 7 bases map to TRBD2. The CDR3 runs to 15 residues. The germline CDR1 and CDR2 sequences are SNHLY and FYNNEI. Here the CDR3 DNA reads TGTGCCACCGGGGGAGGGGCTAGCGGTTCCTACGTGCAGTACTTC. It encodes CATGGGASGSYVQYF.

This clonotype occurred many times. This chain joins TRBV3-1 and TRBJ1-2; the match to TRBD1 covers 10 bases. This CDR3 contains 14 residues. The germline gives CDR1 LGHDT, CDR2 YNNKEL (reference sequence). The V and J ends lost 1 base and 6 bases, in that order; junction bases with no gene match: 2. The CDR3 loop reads CASSQGQGAHGYTF. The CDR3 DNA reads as TGTGCCAGCAGCCAAGGACAGGGGGCCCATGGCTACACCTTC.

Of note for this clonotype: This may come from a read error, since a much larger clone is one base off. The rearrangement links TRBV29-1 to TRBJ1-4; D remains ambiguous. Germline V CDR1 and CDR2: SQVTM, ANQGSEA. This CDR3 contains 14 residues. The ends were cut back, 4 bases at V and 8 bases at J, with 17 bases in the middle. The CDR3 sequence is CSVGQDPDQEKLFF. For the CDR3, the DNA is TGCAGCGTTGGTCAGGACCCTGATCAGGAAAAACTGTTTTTT. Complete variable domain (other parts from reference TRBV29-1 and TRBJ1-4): SAVISQKPSRDICQRGTSLTIQCQVDSQVTMMFWYRQQPGQSLTLIATANQGSEATYESGFVIDKFPISRPNLTFSTLTVSNMSPEDSSIYLCSVGQDPDQEKLFFGSGTQLSVL.

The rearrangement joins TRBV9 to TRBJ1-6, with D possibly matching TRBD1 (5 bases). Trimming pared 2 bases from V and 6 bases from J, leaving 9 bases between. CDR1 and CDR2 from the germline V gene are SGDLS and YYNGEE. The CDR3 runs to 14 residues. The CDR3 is CASSVARGNSPLHF. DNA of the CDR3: TGTGCCAGCAGCGTTGCAAGGGGTAATTCACCCCTCCACTTT.

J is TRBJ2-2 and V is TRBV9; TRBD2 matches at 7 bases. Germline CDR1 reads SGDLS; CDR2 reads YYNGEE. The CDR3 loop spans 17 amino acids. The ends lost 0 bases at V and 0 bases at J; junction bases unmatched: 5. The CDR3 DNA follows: TGTGCCAGCAGCGTAGACTCTAGCGGCGCGAACACCGGGGAGCTGTTTTTT. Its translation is CASSVDSSGANTGELFF.

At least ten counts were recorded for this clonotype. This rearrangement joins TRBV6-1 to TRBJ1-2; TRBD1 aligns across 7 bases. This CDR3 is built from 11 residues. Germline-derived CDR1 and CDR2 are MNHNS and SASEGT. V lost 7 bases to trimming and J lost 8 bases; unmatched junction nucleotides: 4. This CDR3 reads CASTTGYGYTF. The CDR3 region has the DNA TGTGCCAGCACGACAGGGTACGGCTACACCTTC.

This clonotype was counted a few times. For the CDR3, the DNA is TGTGCCAGCAGTTCTGCGAGTACAGCTAATGAAAAACTGTTTTTT. Translation: CASSSASTANEKLFF. The rearrangement links TRBV27 to TRBJ1-4, with unresolved D. Germline V gene sequence: CDR1 MNHEY, CDR2 SMNVEV (reference sequence). The CDR3 is 15 residues long. Trimming cost V 4 bases and J 3 bases, with 12 bases left between them.

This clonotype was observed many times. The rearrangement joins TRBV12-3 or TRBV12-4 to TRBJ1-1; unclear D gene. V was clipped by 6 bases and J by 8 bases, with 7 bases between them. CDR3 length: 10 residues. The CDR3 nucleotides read TGTGCCAGCAGCCAAGGGGAAGCTTTCTTT. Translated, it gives CASSQGEAFF.

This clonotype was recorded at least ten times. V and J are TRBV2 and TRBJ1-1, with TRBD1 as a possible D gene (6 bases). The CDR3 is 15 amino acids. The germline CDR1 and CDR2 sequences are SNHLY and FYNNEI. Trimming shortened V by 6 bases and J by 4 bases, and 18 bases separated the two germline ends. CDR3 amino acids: CASSVYGGGRTEAFF. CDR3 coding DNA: TGTGCCAGCAGCGTCTATGGGGGGGGCCGCACTGAAGCTTTCTTT. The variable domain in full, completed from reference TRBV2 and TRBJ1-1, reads EPEVTQTPSHQVTQMGQEVILRCVPISNHLYFYWYRQILGQKVEFLVSFYNNEISEKSEIFDDQFSVERPDGSNFTLKIRSTKLEDSAMYFCASSVYGGGRTEAFFGQGTRLTVV.

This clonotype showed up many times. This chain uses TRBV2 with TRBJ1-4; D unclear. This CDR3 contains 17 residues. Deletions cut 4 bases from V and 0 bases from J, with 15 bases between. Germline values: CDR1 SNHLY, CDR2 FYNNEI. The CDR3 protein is CASSALSPGTTNEKLFF. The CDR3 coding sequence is TGTGCCAGCAGTGCCCTAAGTCCCGGGACAACTAATGAAAAACTGTTTTTT.

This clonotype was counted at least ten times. CDR3 nucleotide sequence: TGCAGCGCCGGAAGGGCGAACACCGGGGAGCTGTTTTTT. Amino acids: CSAGRANTGELFF. The chain links TRBV29-1 to TRBJ2-2; the D is unclear. The V end lost 7 bases, the J end lost 0 bases, and 9 bases lay between the germline ends. Germline V CDR1 and CDR2: SQVTM, ANQGSEA. The CDR3 contains 13 residues.

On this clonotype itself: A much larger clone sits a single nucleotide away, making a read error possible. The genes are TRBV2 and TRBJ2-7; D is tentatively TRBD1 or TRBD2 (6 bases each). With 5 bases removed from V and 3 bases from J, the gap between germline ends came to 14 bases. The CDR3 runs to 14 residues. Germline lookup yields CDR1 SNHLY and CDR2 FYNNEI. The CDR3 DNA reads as TGTGCCAGCAGTCACTTCCGGGGGCGCTACGAGCAGTACTTC. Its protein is CASSHFRGRYEQYF.

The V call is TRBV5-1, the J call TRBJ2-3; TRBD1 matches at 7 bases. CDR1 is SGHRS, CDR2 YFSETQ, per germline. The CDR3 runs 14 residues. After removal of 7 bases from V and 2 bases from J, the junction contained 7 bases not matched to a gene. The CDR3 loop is CASGPGTVTDTQYF. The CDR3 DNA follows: TGCGCCAGCGGTCCGGGGACAGTCACAGATACGCAGTATTTT.

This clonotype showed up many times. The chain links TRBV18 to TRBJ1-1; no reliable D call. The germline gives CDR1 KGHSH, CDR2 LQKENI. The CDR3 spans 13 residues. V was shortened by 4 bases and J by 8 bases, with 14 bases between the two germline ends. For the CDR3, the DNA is TGTGCCAGCTCACTTATTGGGTCGCTCGAAGCTTTCTTT. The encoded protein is CASSLIGSLEAFF.

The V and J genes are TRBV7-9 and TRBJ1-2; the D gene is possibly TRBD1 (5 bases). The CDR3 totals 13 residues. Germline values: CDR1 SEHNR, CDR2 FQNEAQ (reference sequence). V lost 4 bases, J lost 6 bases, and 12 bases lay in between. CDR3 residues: CASSWGEGDGYTF. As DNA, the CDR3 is TGTGCCAGCAGCTGGGGGGAAGGGGATGGCTACACCTTC.

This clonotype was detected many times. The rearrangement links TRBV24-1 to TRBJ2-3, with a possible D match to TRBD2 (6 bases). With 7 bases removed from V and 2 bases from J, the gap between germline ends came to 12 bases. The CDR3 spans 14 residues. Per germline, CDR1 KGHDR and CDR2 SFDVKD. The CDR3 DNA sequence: TGTGCCACCAGGTCTAGCGTCGTCACAGATACGCAGTATTTT. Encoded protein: CATRSSVVTDTQYF.